This paragraph covers one T cell receptor beta chain sequence. V lost 7 bases, J lost 2 bases, and 6 bases stayed unmatched. The CDR3 covers 17 residues. CDR1 MNHEY and CDR2 SMNVEV come from the germline V gene (reference sequence). This sample was included in a study of blood T cell repertoires in COVID-19. In the study overall: Sample material is recorded as cDNA or gDNA derived from T cells, B-cell-depleted T cells, or PBMCs.

Per the original data handling: Amplified reference gene primers provided the basis for estimating nucleated cell counts. The assay was immunoSEQ multiplex PCR, and TCRdb's table has in-frame clones only and misses some. From that table come the V and J calls and clone size; the DNA was used to work out D and trimming. Of a few hundred thousand clones in the sample, about 87% were seen once. The sequence came from a woman aged 45-65 years who had recovered from COVID-19. V and J are TRBV27 and TRBJ2-2; 14 bases are shared with TRBD2. The sequenced sample consisted of peripheral blood. CDR3 DNA sequence: TGTGCCAGCACGCGACTAGCGGGAGGGCCAAACACCGGGGAGCTGTTTTTT. It translates to CASTRLAGGPNTGELFF.